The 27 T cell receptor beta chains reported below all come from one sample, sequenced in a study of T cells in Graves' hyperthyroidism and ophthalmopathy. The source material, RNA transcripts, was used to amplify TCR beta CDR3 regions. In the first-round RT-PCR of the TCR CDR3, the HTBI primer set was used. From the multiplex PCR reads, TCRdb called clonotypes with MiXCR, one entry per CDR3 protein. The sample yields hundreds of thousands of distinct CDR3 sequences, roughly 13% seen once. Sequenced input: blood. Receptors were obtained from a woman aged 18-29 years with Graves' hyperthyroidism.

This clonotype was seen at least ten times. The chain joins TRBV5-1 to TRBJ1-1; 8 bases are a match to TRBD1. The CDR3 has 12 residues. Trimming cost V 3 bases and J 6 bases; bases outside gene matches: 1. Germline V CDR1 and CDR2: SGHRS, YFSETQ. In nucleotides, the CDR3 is TGCGCCAGCAGCTCGACAGGGGCTGAAGCTTTCTTT. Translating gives CASSSTGAEAFF.

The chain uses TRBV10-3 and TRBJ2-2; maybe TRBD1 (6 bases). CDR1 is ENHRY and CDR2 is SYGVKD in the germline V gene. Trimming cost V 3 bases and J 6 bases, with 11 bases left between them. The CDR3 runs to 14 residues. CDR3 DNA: TGTGCCATCAGTGATTATGGACAGTCCGGGGAGCTGTTTTTT. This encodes CAISDYGQSGELFF.

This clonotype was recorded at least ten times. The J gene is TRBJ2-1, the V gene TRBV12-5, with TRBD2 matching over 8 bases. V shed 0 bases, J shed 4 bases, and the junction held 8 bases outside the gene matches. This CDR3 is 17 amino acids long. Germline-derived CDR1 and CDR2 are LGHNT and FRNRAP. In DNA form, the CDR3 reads TGTGCTAGTGGTTTGGTACCCCGCGGGGGGCAGTACAATGAGCAGTTCTTC. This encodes CASGLVPRGGQYNEQFF.

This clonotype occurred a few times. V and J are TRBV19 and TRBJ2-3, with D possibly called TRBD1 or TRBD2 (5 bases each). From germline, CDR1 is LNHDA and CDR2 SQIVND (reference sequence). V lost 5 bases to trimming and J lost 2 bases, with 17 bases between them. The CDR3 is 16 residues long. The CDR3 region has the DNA TGTGCCAGTAGTGTCTCCCCCGGGACCCTCACAGATACGCAGTATTTT. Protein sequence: CASSVSPGTLTDTQYF.

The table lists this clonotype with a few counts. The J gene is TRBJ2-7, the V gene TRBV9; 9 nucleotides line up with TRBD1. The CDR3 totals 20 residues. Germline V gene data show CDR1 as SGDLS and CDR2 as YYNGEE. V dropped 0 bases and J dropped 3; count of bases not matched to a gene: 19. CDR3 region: CASSVAQGTGQVGPFYEQYF. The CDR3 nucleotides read TGTGCCAGCAGCGTAGCTCAAGGGACAGGGCAGGTAGGACCGTTCTACGAGCAGTACTTC.

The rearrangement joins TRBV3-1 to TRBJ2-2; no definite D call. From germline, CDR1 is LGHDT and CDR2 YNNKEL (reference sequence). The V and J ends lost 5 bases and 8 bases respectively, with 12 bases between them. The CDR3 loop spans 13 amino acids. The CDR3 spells CASSSYSMGELFF. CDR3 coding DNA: TGTGCCAGCAGCTCCTACTCCATGGGGGAGCTGTTTTTT.

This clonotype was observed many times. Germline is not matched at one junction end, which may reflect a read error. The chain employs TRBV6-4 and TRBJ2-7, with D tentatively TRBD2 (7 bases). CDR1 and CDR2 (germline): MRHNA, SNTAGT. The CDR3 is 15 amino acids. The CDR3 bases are TGTGCCAGCAGTGATAAGGGGGGGTCCTCCTACGAGCAGTGCTTC. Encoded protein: CASSDKGGSSYEQCF.

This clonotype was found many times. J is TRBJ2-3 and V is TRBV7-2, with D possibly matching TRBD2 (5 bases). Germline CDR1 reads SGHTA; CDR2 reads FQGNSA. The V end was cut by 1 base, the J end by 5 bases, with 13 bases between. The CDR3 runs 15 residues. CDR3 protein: CASSLDGQSGDTQYF. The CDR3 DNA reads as TGTGCCAGCAGCTTAGATGGGCAAAGCGGAGATACGCAGTATTTT.

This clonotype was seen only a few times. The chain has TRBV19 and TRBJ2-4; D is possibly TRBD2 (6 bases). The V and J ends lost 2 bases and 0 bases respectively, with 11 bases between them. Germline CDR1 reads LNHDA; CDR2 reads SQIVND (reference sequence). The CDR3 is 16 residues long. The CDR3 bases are TGTGCCAGTAGTATATCGGCGGGACTAGCCAAAAACATTCAGTACTTC. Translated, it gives CASSISAGLAKNIQYF.

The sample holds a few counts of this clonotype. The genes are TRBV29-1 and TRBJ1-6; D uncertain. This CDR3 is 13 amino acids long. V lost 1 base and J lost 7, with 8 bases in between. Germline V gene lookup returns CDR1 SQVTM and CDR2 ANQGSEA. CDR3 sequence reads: CSVEGRRNSPLHF. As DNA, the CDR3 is TGCAGCGTTGAAGGCCGGAGAAATTCACCCCTCCACTTT.

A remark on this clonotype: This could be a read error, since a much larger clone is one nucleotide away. The CDR3 DNA follows: TGTGCCATCAGTAGGGGGGCAGGGGGCGAGGACACTGAAGCTTTCTTT. This codes for CAISRGAGGEDTEAFF. V usage is TRBV10-3 and J usage is TRBJ1-1, with TRBD1 matching over 8 bases. Per the germline V gene, CDR1 is ENHRY and CDR2 is SYGVKD. The CDR3 spans 16 residues. V lost 5 bases, J lost 3 bases, and 11 bases stayed unmatched.

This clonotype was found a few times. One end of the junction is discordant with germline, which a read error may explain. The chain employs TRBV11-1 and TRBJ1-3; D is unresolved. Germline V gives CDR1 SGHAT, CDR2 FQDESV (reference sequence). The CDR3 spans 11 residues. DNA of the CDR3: TGTGCCAGCAGCTCGGCAAACACCTTATCCTTT. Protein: CASSSANTLSF.

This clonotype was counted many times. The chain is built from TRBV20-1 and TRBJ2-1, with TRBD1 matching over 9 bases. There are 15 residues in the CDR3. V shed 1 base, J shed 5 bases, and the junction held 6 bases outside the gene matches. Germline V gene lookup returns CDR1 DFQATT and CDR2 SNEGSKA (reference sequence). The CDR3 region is CSARVRDRVNNEQFF. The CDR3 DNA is TGCAGTGCTAGAGTAAGGGACAGGGTAAACAATGAGCAGTTCTTC.

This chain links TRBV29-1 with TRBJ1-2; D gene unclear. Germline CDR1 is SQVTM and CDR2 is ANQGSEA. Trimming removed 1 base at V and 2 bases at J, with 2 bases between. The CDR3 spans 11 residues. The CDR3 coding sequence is TGCAGCGTTGAAGGGAACTATGGCTACACCTTC. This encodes CSVEGNYGYTF.

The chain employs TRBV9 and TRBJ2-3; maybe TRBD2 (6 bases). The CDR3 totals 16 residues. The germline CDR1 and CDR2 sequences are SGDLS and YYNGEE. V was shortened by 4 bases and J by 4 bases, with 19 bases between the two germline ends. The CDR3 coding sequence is TGTGCCAGCAGCCCTTTTAGCGGACTAACCGCAGATACGCAGTATTTT. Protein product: CASSPFSGLTADTQYF. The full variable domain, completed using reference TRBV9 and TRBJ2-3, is DSGVTQTPKHLITATGQRVTLRCSPRSGDLSVYWYQQSLDQGLQFLIQYYNGEERAKGNILERFSAQQFPDLHSELNLSSLELGDSALYFCASSPFSGLTADTQYFGPGTRLTVL.

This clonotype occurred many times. The CDR3 protein is CASSSLGPNNEQFF. The CDR3 DNA is TGCGCCAGCAGCTCATTGGGGCCGAACAATGAGCAGTTCTTC. The gene calls are TRBV5-1 and TRBJ2-1; a weak D match, TRBD1 (5 bases). The CDR3 covers 14 residues. V was trimmed by 3 bases and J by 5 bases, leaving 12 bases between them. From germline, CDR1 is SGHRS and CDR2 YFSETQ.

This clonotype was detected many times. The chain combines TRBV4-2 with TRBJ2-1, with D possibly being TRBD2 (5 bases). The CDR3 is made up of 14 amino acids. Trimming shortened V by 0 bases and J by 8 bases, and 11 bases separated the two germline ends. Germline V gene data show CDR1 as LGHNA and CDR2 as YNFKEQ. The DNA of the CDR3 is TGTGCCAGCAGCCAAGAAAGGGAGAGCGATGAGCAGTTCTTC. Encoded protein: CASSQERESDEQFF.

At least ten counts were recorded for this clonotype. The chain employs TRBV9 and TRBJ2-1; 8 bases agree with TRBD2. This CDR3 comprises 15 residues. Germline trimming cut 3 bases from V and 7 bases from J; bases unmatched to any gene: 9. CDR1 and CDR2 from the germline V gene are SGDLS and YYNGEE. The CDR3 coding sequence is TGTGCCAGCAGCGAGGGGCGGGAGGAGGTAAATGAGCAGTTCTTC. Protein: CASSEGREEVNEQFF.

The CDR3 spells CASSPFGQGNNEQFF. CDR3 DNA: TGTGCCAGCAGCCCCTTTGGACAGGGCAACAATGAGCAGTTCTTC. The rearrangement joins TRBV7-2 to TRBJ2-1, with 8 bases that match TRBD1. V was clipped by 5 bases and J by 5 bases; unmatched bases: 8. Germline V gene lookup returns CDR1 SGHTA and CDR2 FQGNSA. This CDR3 is 15 amino acids long.

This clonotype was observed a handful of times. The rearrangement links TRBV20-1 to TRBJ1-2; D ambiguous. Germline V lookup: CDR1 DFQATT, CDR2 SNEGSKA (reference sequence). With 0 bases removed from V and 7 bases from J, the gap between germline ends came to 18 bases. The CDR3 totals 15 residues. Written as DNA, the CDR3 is TGCAGTGCTAGAGATGTGGCGTCGGGATTCGGTGGCTACACCTTC. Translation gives CSARDVASGFGGYTF.

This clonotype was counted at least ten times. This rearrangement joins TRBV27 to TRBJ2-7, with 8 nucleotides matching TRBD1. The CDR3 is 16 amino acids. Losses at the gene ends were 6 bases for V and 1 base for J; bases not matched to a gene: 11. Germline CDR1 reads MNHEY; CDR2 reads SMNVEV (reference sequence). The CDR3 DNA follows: TGTGCCAGCAGGAAGACAGGGGCGTTAATTTCCTACGAGCAGTACTTC. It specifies CASRKTGALISYEQYF.

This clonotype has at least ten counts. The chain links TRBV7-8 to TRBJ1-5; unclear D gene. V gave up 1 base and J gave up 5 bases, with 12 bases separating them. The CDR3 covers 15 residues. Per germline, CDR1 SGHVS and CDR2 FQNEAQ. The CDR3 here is CASSLVFSFDQPQHF. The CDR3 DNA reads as TGTGCCAGCAGCTTAGTCTTCAGTTTCGATCAGCCCCAGCATTTT.

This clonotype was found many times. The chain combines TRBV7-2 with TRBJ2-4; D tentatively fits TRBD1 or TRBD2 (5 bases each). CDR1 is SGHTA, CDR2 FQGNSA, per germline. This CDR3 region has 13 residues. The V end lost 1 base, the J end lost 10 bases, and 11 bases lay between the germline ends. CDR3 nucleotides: TGTGCCAGCAGCTTAGGCTACGAGGGGATTCAGTACTTC. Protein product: CASSLGYEGIQYF.

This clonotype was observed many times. The CDR3 DNA sequence: TGCGCCAGCAGCCACGGGACGACTCGGGGCACAGATACGCAGTATTTT. It specifies CASSHGTTRGTDTQYF. The V call is TRBV5-1, the J call TRBJ2-3; D tentatively fits TRBD1 or TRBD2 (5 bases each). CDR3 length: 16 amino acids. The V gene lost 4 bases and the J gene lost 1 base, with 16 bases spanning the gap. Germline assignment: CDR1 SGHRS and CDR2 YFSETQ.

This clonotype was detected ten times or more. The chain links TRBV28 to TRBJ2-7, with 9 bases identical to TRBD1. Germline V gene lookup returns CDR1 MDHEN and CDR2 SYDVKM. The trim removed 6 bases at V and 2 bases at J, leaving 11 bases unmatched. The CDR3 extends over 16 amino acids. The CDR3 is CASSTRTGTGPYEQYF. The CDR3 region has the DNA TGTGCCAGCAGCACTCGAACCGGGACAGGGCCCTACGAGCAGTACTTC.

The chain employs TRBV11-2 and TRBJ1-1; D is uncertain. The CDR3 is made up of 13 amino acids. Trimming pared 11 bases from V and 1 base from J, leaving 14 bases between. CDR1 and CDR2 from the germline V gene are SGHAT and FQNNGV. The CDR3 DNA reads TGTGCCTGGAGTGGCAGCTGGAACACTGAAGCTTTCTTT. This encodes CAWSGSWNTEAFF.

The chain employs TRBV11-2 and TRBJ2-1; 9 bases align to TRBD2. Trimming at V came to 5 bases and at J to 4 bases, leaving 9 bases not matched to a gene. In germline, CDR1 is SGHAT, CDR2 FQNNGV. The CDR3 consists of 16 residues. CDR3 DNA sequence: TGTGCCAGCAGCCCCCGTGGAGCGGGGGGTTACAATGAGCAGTTCTTC. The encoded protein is CASSPRGAGGYNEQFF.